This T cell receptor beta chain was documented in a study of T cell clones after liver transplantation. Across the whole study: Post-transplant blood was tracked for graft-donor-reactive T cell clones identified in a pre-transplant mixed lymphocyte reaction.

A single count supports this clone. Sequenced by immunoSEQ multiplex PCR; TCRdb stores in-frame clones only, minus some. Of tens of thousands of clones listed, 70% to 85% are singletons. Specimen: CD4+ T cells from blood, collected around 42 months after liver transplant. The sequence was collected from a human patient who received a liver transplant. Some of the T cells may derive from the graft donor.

CDR3 loop: CASREQGLADSTDTQYF. The CDR3 DNA reads as TGTGCCAGCAGAGAACAGGGACTAGCGGATAGCACAGATACGCAGTATTTT. The V gene is TRBV6-1, the J gene TRBJ2-3; 11 bases align to TRBD2. CDR1 is MNHNS and CDR2 is SASEGT in the germline V gene. V dropped 6 bases and J dropped 0; count of bases not matched to a gene: 8. This CDR3 has 17 residues.